These 14 T cell receptor beta chains came from one sample sequenced in a study of cytomegalovirus exposure and HLA in healthy donors. The PCR employed 60 Vbeta primers together with 13 Jbeta primers. The assay was immunoSEQ multiplex PCR, and TCRdb's table has in-frame clones only and misses some. The table shows 130,000 or so clones, with around 66% occurring only once. What was sequenced was PBMCs. These receptors came from a woman between 40 and 55 years old in good health and CMV-seropositive.

In this sample, this clone turned up a few times. The chain has TRBV9 and TRBJ2-3; 10 bases map to TRBD1. V lost 0 bases, J lost 8 bases, and 6 bases stayed unmatched. This CDR3 spans 15 amino acids. The V gene's germline CDR1 is SGDLS and CDR2 YYNGEE. The CDR3 reads CASSVEGQGPSTQYF. The CDR3 region has the DNA TGTGCCAGCAGCGTAGAGGGACAGGGGCCCAGTACGCAGTATTTT.

V gene TRBV10-3 combines with J gene TRBJ2-7, with TRBD1 matching over 9 bases. The CDR3 is 13 amino acids. The V segment lost 6 bases and the J segment 3 bases; nucleotides outside the gene matches: 3. Germline CDR1 is ENHRY and CDR2 is SYGVKD. The chain's CDR3 is CAIRQDRGYEQYF. DNA for the CDR3: TGTGCCATCAGACAGGACAGGGGCTACGAGCAGTACTTC.

This clone has more than one count but fewer than ten. The sample has other DNA sequences that encode this CDR3 too. The chain links TRBV2 to TRBJ1-1, with 9 bases aligning to TRBD1. Germline CDR1 SNHLY, CDR2 FYNNEI. V shed 7 bases and J 5 bases; nucleotides not matched to a gene: 8. The CDR3 spans 14 residues. The CDR3 DNA follows: TGTGCCAGCACCTTAGGACAGGGGAGGACTGAAGCTTTCTTT. Translated: CASTLGQGRTEAFF.

The chain recombines TRBV29-1 with TRBJ2-6, with D perhaps matching TRBD1 (5 bases). The CDR3 spans 13 residues. The germline gives CDR1 SQVTM, CDR2 ANQGSEA. V was shortened by 4 bases and J by 3 bases, with 7 bases between the two germline ends. The CDR3 region has the DNA TGCAGCGTTGCCAGGGATGGGGCCAACGTCCTGACTTTC. This gives the protein CSVARDGANVLTF.

In regard to this clone: Germline and junction disagree at one end, which may indicate a read error. The chain couples TRBV6-5 to TRBJ2-2, with D perhaps matching TRBD2 (6 bases). The CDR3 extends over 16 amino acids. Germline V gives CDR1 MNHEY, CDR2 SVGAGI. DNA for the CDR3: TGTGCCAGCAGTTACTCGACGTTTGGCGGGACCGGAGAGCTGTTTTTT. This sequence encodes CASSYSTFGGTGELFF.

The rearrangement joins TRBV6-5 to TRBJ1-2; D is undetermined. The CDR3 is made up of 14 amino acids. Germline V lookup: CDR1 MNHEY, CDR2 SVGAGI. Trimming removed 0 bases at V and 2 bases at J, with 7 bases between. CDR3 loop: CASSYSAGNYGYTF. CDR3 sequence (DNA): TGTGCCAGCAGTTACTCGGCCGGGAACTATGGCTACACCTTC.

This clone has a handful of counts. The chain couples TRBV13 to TRBJ2-3; a weak D match, TRBD2 (7 bases). Germline lookup yields CDR1 PRHDT and CDR2 FYEKMQ (reference sequence). Deletions cut 1 base from V and 3 bases from J, with 20 bases between. CDR3 length equals 18 residues. CDR3 bases: TGTGCCAGCAGCTTAGCGGTCGGAGGGGGGGCCGAAACAGATACGCAGTATTTT. This gives the protein CASSLAVGGGAETDTQYF.

The gene calls are TRBV6-6 and TRBJ1-1; the D is unclear. This CDR3 has 14 residues. V lost 0 bases, J lost 3 bases, and 8 bases lay in between. Germline V gives CDR1 MNHNY, CDR2 SVGAGI (reference sequence). CDR3 sequence reads: CASSYSTGHTEAFF. For the CDR3, the DNA is TGTGCCAGCAGTTACTCGACGGGTCACACTGAAGCTTTCTTT.

V is TRBV7-9 and J is TRBJ1-2; 7 nucleotides match TRBD1. V lost 5 bases, J lost 2 bases, and 5 bases stayed unmatched. The CDR3 covers 14 residues. Germline CDR1 and CDR2: SEHNR and FQNEAQ (reference sequence). As DNA, the CDR3 is TGTGCCAGCAGCCCAACGGACAGGAACTATGGCTACACCTTC. Protein product: CASSPTDRNYGYTF.

The chain has TRBV29-1 and TRBJ2-3; 9 bases fit TRBD2. The CDR3 is 14 residues long. J was trimmed by 5 bases and V by 2 bases; bases with no gene match: 5. The germline gives CDR1 SQVTM, CDR2 ANQGSEA. This CDR3 is CSVEPGLARDTQYF. In DNA form, the CDR3 reads TGCAGCGTTGAACCCGGACTAGCGAGAGATACGCAGTATTTT.

V gene TRBV11-2 combines with J gene TRBJ2-2; D remains ambiguous. The germline V gene has CDR1 SGHAT and CDR2 FQNNGV. This CDR3 is 14 amino acids long. The V gene lost 5 bases and the J gene lost 4 bases, with 11 bases spanning the gap. CDR3 protein: CASSKLILTGELFF. The CDR3, as DNA: TGTGCCAGCAGCAAGCTTATACTCACCGGGGAGCTGTTTTTT.

The chain uses TRBV27 and TRBJ2-2, with unresolved D. Deletions cut 0 bases from V and 4 bases from J, with 9 bases between. This CDR3 is built from 15 residues. CDR1 and CDR2 (germline): MNHEY, SMNVEV (reference sequence). Written as DNA, the CDR3 is TGTGCCAGCAGTTTATCATACCGGAGCACCGGGGAGCTGTTTTTT. It is translated as CASSLSYRSTGELFF.

The J gene is TRBJ1-2, the V gene TRBV2, with 7 bases aligning to TRBD1. From germline, CDR1 is SNHLY and CDR2 FYNNEI. The CDR3 is made up of 15 amino acids. J was trimmed by 4 bases and V by 0 bases; bases with no gene match: 5. The chain's CDR3 is CASSEAQGYLYGYTF. In DNA, the CDR3 is TGTGCCAGCAGTGAAGCACAGGGGTACCTCTATGGCTACACCTTC.

The table lists this clone with a few counts. The chain is built from TRBV28 and TRBJ1-5; TRBD1 might be the D (6 bases). This CDR3 contains 17 residues. From germline, CDR1 is MDHEN and CDR2 SYDVKM. Deletions cut 3 bases from V and 0 bases from J, with 15 bases between. The CDR3 region has the DNA TGTGCCAGCAGTTTCGGACAGAGGATCCATAGCAATCAGCCCCAGCATTTT. Encoded protein: CASSFGQRIHSNQPQHF.